This TCR beta chain was obtained from a study of CD8+ T cells in alopecia areata. Study at large: A regimen of oral tofacitinib, 5 to 10 mg twice daily, was given to treated patients. Study-level results: Tissue-resident alphabeta T cells belonging to normal skin likewise get sequenced within scalp specimens. Patients shared TCRs less clearly than mice did, possibly owing to HLA.

Relative to its sample, this clone is medium-sized (0.01 to 0.1%). Its target is not known. RNA was isolated and reverse transcribed to cDNA, the sequencing template. The protocol was immunoSEQ multiplex PCR, while the TCRdb copy is restricted to in-frame clones and leaves out a portion. The sample lists around 250,000 clones, roughly 69% occurring once. The CDR3 spans 12 residues. V was shortened by 6 bases and J by 12 bases, with 14 bases between the two germline ends. The V gene's germline CDR1 is SNHLY and CDR2 FYNNEI. The clonotype originates from a human donor with alopecia areata. The V gene is TRBV2, the J gene TRBJ1-4; D unclear. This material consisted of CD4+ T cells sorted from blood, taken at week 0. The CDR3 nucleotides read TGTGCCAGCAGGACCCAACAGTGGGAACTGTTTTTT. Translating it yields CASRTQQWELFF.